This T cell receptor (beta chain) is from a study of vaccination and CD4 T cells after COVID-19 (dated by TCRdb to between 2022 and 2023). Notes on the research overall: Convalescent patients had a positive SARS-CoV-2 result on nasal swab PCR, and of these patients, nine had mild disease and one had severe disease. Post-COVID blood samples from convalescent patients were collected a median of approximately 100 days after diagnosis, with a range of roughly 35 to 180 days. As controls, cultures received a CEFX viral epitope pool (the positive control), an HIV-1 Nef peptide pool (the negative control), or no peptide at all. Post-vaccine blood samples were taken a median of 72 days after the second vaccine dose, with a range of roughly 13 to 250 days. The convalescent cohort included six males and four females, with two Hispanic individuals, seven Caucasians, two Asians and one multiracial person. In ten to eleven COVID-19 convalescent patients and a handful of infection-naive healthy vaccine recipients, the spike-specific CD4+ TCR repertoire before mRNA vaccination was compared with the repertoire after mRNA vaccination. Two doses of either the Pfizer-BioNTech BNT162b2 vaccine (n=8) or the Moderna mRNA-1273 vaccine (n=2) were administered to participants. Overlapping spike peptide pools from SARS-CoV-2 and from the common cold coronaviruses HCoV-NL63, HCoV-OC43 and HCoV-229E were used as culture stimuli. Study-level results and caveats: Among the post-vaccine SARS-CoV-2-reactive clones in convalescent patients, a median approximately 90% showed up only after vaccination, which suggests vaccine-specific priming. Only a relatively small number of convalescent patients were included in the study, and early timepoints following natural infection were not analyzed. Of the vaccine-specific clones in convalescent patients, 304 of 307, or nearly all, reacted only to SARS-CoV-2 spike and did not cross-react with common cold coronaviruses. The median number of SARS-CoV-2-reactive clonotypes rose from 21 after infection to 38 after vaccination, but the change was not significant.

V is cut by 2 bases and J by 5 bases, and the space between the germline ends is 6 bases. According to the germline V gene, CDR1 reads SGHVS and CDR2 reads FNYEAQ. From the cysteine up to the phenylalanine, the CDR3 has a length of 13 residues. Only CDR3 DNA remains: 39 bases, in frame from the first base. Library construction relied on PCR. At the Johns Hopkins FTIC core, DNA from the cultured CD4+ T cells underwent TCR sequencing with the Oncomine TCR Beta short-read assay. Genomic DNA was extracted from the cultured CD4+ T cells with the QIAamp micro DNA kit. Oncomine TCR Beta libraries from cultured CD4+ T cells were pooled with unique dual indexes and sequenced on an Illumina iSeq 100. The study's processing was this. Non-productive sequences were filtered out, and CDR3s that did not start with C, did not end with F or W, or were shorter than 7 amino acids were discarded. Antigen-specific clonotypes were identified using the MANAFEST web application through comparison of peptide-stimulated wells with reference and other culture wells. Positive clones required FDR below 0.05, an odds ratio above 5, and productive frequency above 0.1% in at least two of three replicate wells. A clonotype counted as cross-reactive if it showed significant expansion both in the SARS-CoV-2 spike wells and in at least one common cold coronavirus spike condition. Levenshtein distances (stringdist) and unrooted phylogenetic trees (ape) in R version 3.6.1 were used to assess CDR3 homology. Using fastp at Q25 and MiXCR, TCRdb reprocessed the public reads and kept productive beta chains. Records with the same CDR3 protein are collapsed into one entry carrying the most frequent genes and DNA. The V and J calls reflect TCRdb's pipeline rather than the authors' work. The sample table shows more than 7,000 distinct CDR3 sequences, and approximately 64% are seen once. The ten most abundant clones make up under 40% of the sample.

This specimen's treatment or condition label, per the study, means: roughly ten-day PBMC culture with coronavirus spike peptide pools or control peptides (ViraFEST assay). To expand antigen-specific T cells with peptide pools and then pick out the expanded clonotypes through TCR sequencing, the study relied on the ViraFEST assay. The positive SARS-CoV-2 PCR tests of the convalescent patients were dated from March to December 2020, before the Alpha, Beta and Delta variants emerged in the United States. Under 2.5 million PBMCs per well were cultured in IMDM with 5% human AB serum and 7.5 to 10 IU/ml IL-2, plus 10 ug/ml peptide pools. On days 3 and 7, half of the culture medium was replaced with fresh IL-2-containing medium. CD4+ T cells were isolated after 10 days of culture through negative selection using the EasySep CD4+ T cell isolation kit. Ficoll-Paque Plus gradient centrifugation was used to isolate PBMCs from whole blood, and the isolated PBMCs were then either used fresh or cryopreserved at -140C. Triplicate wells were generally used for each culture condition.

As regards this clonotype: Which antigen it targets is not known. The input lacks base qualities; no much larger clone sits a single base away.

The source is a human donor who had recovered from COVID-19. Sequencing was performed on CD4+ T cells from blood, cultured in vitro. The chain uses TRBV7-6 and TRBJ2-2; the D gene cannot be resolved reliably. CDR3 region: CASSLTGTGELFF. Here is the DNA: TGTGCCAGCAGCTTAACCGGAACCGGGGAGCTGTTTTTT.